These 27 T cell receptor beta chains were all obtained from the same sample, sequenced in a study of blood T cell repertoires in COVID-19. TCRdb keeps only in-frame clones here, not all; method: immunoSEQ multiplex PCR. The profile shows roughly 230,000 clones, about 80% of them singletons. The sample was peripheral blood. The receptors shown here come from a woman aged 45-60 years with acute or convalescent COVID-19.

A word on this clone: The identical CDR3 is also encoded by other nucleotide sequences in the sample. The genes are TRBV18 and TRBJ2-2; 7 bases are shared with TRBD1. The CDR3 length is 15 residues. Germline lookup yields CDR1 KGHSH and CDR2 LQKENI. With 2 bases clipped from V and 1 base from J, the junction kept 1 base outside the gene matches. CDR3 sequence: CASSPRTGNTGELFF. For the CDR3, the DNA is TGTGCCAGCTCACCAAGGACAGGGAACACCGGGGAGCTGTTTTTT.

In regard to this clone: Distinct nucleotide sequences in the sample also encode this CDR3. CDR3 bases: TGTGCCAGTAGTATAGGGACAGGTAGCACAGATACGCAGTATTTT. This translates into CASSIGTGSTDTQYF. This chain links TRBV19 with TRBJ2-3, with 7 bases lining up with TRBD1. The CDR3 runs to 15 residues. Germline trimming cut 1 base from V and 0 bases from J; bases unmatched to any gene: 1. CDR1 is LNHDA, CDR2 SQIVND, per germline (reference sequence). Complete variable domain (other parts from reference TRBV19 and TRBJ2-3): DGGITQSPKYLFRKEGQNVTLSCEQNLNHDAMYWYRQDPGQGLRLIYYSQIVNDFQKGDIAEGYSVSREKKESFPLTVTSAQKNPTAFYLCASSIGTGSTDTQYFGPGTRLTVL.

The chain joins TRBV2 to TRBJ1-5; D gene unclear. The CDR3 consists of 13 residues. V lost 4 bases and J 7 bases, leaving 11 bases between the germline ends. Germline V gene sequence: CDR1 SNHLY, CDR2 FYNNEI. Here the CDR3 reads CASSVEGEQPQHF. In nucleotides, the CDR3 is TGTGCCAGCAGTGTCGAGGGAGAGCAGCCCCAGCATTTT.

The CDR3 loop reads CASSPGTGRETQYF. The CDR3 nucleotides are TGTGCCAGCAGTCCTGGGACAGGGAGGGAGACCCAGTACTTC. The rearrangement uses TRBV28 and TRBJ2-5; 9 bases fit TRBD1. The CDR3 runs to 14 residues. The V gene's germline CDR1 is MDHEN and CDR2 SYDVKM. The V gene end was trimmed by 5 bases and the J gene end by 5 bases; junction bases not matched to a gene: 6.

The chain joins TRBV28 to TRBJ1-4; 9 positions agree with TRBD1. This CDR3 contains 16 residues. Losses at the gene ends were 6 bases for V and 8 bases for J; bases not matched to a gene: 13. CDR1 and CDR2 (germline): MDHEN, SYDVKM. In DNA form, the CDR3 reads TGTGCCAGCAGGGAACCATCGGGACAGGGACGAGAAAAACTGTTTTTT. Amino acid sequence: CASREPSGQGREKLFF.

The chain recombines TRBV5-1 with TRBJ2-3; no reliable D call. Per the germline V gene, CDR1 is SGHRS and CDR2 is YFSETQ. V was cut by 0 bases and J by 4 bases, with 9 bases left in between. The CDR3 has 14 residues. The CDR3 DNA reads TGCGCCAGCAGCTTGGAGAGTCCCCCAGATACGCAGTATTTT. Protein product: CASSLESPPDTQYF.

This rearrangement joins TRBV19 to TRBJ2-3; tentatively, D is TRBD2 (7 bases). The CDR3 extends over 13 amino acids. The germline gives CDR1 LNHDA, CDR2 SQIVND (reference sequence). Deletions cut 7 bases from V and 4 bases from J, with 12 bases between. DNA for the CDR3: TGTGCCAGTAAGGAGGGGGGGGCAGATACGCAGTATTTT. Protein sequence: CASKEGGADTQYF.

V gene TRBV5-4 combines with J gene TRBJ2-2, with TRBD1 matching over 8 bases. In germline, CDR1 is SGHNT, CDR2 YYREEE (reference sequence). V lost 0 bases and J lost 7; bases outside the gene matches: 11. CDR3 length: 17 amino acids. As DNA, the CDR3 is TGTGCCAGCAGCTTGGACGCGGGACAGGTCGATATCGGGGAGCTGTTTTTT. Translation: CASSLDAGQVDIGELFF.

DNA for the CDR3: TGTGCCACCAGCAGAGTCGGAGGGAAACGAGCTAATGAAAAACTGTTTTTT. Its protein product is CATSRVGGKRANEKLFF. The rearrangement joins TRBV15 to TRBJ1-4; D remains ambiguous. Germline-derived CDR1 and CDR2 are LNHNV and YYDKDF (reference sequence). The CDR3 is 17 amino acids. V shed 1 base and J shed 3 bases, with 15 bases lying between them. The entire variable domain, with the rest obtained from reference TRBV15 and TRBJ1-4, is as follows: DAMVIQNPRYQVTQFGKPVTLSCSQTLNHNVMYWYQQKSSQAPKLLFHYYDKDFNNEADTPDNFQSRRPNTSFCFLDIRSPGLGDTAMYLCATSRVGGKRANEKLFFGSGTQLSVL.

The chain joins TRBV6-5 to TRBJ2-1; the match to TRBD2 covers 8 bases. V lost 6 bases and J lost 12; bases outside the gene matches: 4. The V gene's germline CDR1 is MNHEY and CDR2 SVGAGI. This CDR3 comprises 11 residues. CDR3 in amino acids: CASSRGGRQFF. The CDR3 DNA follows: TGTGCCAGCAGCCGGGGGGGAAGGCAGTTCTTC.

This clone was observed a handful of times. The gene calls are TRBV5-4 and TRBJ1-3, with D possibly being TRBD1 (6 bases). CDR3 length equals 14 residues. Trimming cost V 1 base and J 4 bases, with 9 bases left between them. Germline values: CDR1 SGHNT, CDR2 YYREEE (reference sequence). CDR3 in amino acids: CASSLQGPGNTIYF. CDR3 coding DNA: TGTGCCAGCAGCTTGCAGGGGCCCGGAAACACCATATATTTT.

The chain recombines TRBV6-2 or TRBV6-3 with TRBJ1-1, with a possible D match to TRBD1 (5 bases). Germline V gene lookup returns CDR1 MNHEY and CDR2 SVGEGT. Trimming took 2 bases from V and 4 from J, leaving 14 bases between them. This CDR3 contains 15 residues. CDR3 DNA sequence: TGTGCCAGCAGTTACAGTCCGGGGGTAAGCACTGAAGCTTTCTTT. This encodes CASSYSPGVSTEAFF.

The V and J genes are TRBV2 and TRBJ2-1; D remains unclear. Trimming stripped 1 base from V and 1 base from J, with 5 bases between. Germline CDR1 SNHLY, CDR2 FYNNEI. The CDR3 is 14 residues long. CDR3 loop: CASSEVQSYNEQFF. The DNA for the CDR3 is TGTGCCAGCAGTGAAGTCCAATCCTACAATGAGCAGTTCTTC.

V and J are TRBV29-1 and TRBJ2-3; 9 bases match TRBD2. Germline values: CDR1 SQVTM, CDR2 ANQGSEA. The CDR3 is 15 amino acids. V dropped 1 base and J dropped 2; count of bases not matched to a gene: 4. CDR3 coding DNA: TGCAGCGTTGAAGGCCTAGCGGGGACCACAGATACGCAGTATTTT. Amino acids: CSVEGLAGTTDTQYF.

The chain couples TRBV27 to TRBJ2-7; TRBD2 aligns across 9 bases. The CDR3 has 14 amino acids. With V trimmed by 3 bases and J by 1 base, 1 base remained unmatched. CDR1 MNHEY and CDR2 SMNVEV come from the germline V gene (reference sequence). The CDR3 sequence: CASSLREGSYEQYF. The CDR3 DNA is TGTGCCAGCAGTTTGCGGGAGGGGTCCTACGAGCAGTACTTC.

This sequence joins TRBV18 and TRBJ1-6, with 8 bases lining up with TRBD1. Germline trimming cut 6 bases from V and 4 bases from J; bases unmatched to any gene: 8. Germline CDR1 reads KGHSH; CDR2 reads LQKENI. The CDR3 spans 16 residues. CDR3 sequence: CASSRGQGGYNSPLHF. CDR3 DNA: TGTGCCAGCTCTCGCGGACAGGGCGGGTATAATTCACCCCTCCACTTT.

V gene TRBV5-4 combines with J gene TRBJ2-1, with D possibly matching TRBD2 (6 bases). V was shortened by 0 bases and J by 4 bases, with 11 bases between the two germline ends. Germline-derived CDR1 and CDR2 are SGHNT and YYREEE (reference sequence). This CDR3 contains 15 residues. CDR3 coding DNA: TGTGCCAGCAGCTTGGTAGGGCGGGGTTACAATGAGCAGTTCTTC. Its protein is CASSLVGRGYNEQFF.

V usage is TRBV5-1 and J usage is TRBJ2-7; D call uncertain. Germline CDR1 SGHRS, CDR2 YFSETQ. V lost 5 bases and J lost 3, with 9 bases in between. The CDR3 covers 12 residues. The CDR3 nucleotides read TGCGCCAGCAGAGCGTTCGACTACGAGCAGTACTTC. Its translation: CASRAFDYEQYF.

The genes are TRBV29-1 and TRBJ2-2; 9 positions match TRBD1. CDR1 is SQVTM, CDR2 ANQGSEA, per germline. This CDR3 contains 13 residues. Losses at the gene ends were 4 bases for V and 8 bases for J; bases not matched to a gene: 5. CDR3 amino acids: CSVVQGAAGELFF. The CDR3 bases are TGCAGCGTTGTACAGGGGGCAGCGGGGGAGCTGTTTTTT.

V gene TRBV10-3 combines with J gene TRBJ1-5; 8 bases match TRBD1. Germline V gene sequence: CDR1 ENHRY, CDR2 SYGVKD. This CDR3 comprises 15 residues. V shed 3 bases, J shed 4 bases, and the junction held 5 bases outside the gene matches. The CDR3 loop is CAISDGQGGNQPQHF. CDR3 DNA sequence: TGTGCCATCAGTGATGGACAGGGAGGTAATCAGCCCCAGCATTTT.

V usage is TRBV10-3 and J usage is TRBJ2-1; possible D gene TRBD1, 6 bases. Trimming took 6 bases from V and 8 from J, leaving 20 bases between them. This CDR3 region has 15 residues. Looked up from germline, CDR1 is ENHRY and CDR2 is SYGVKD. CDR3 nucleotide sequence: TGTGCCATCAGGGGGGCAGGGACGAATATGGATGAGCAGTTCTTC. Amino acid sequence: CAIRGAGTNMDEQFF.

This clone was counted between two and nine times. The chain uses TRBV3-1 (or the pseudogene TRBV3-2) and TRBJ2-2, with a tentative D call TRBD1 (5 bases). The ends were cut back, 5 bases at V and 4 bases at J, with 14 bases in the middle. The CDR3 is made up of 15 amino acids. Germline-derived CDR1 and CDR2 are LGHDT and YNNKEL (reference sequence). The CDR3 sequence is CASSAQGRVTGELFF. The DNA of the CDR3 is TGTGCCAGCAGCGCTCAGGGTAGGGTCACCGGGGAGCTGTTTTTT.

CDR3 region: CAIGGISYEQYF. CDR3 DNA: TGTGCCATCGGAGGAATATCTTACGAGCAGTACTTC. V gene TRBV10-3 combines with J gene TRBJ2-7; TRBD2 might be the D (5 bases). This CDR3 spans 12 amino acids. Looked up from germline, CDR1 is ENHRY and CDR2 is SYGVKD. The V and J ends lost 8 bases and 4 bases respectively, with 12 bases between them.

This clone was counted once. The gene calls are TRBV25-1 and TRBJ2-7; 7 bases match TRBD2. Looked up from germline, CDR1 is MGHDK and CDR2 is SYGVNS. The CDR3 is made up of 16 amino acids. The J segment lost 1 base and the V segment lost 1 base, leaving 7 bases of the junction unmatched. Written as DNA, the CDR3 is TGTGCCAGCAGTGAATCGAGCGGGGTAAAGTCCTACGAGCAGTACTTC. Its protein is CASSESSGVKSYEQYF.

Worth noting for this clone: This same CDR3 is encoded by further DNA sequences in the sample. The rearrangement joins TRBV11-2 to TRBJ2-7; TRBD2 aligns across 12 bases. Germline CDR1 is SGHAT and CDR2 is FQNNGV. V shed 1 base and J 4 bases; nucleotides not matched to a gene: 2. This CDR3 spans 15 amino acids. The chain's CDR3 is CASSLAGTSGYEQYF. The CDR3 DNA sequence: TGTGCCAGCAGCTTAGCCGGGACTAGCGGGTACGAGCAGTACTTC.

The chain recombines TRBV3-1 (or the pseudogene TRBV3-2) with TRBJ1-1; 9 bases fit TRBD1. V dropped 1 base and J dropped 5; count of bases not matched to a gene: 8. Looked up from germline, CDR1 is LGHDT and CDR2 is YNNKEL (reference sequence). This CDR3 contains 16 residues. CDR3 amino acids: CASSQAFGTGRTEAFF. CDR3 bases: TGTGCCAGCAGCCAAGCTTTCGGGACAGGGAGAACTGAAGCTTTCTTT.

This clone was seen more than once but under ten times. The J gene is TRBJ2-7, the V gene TRBV5-1, with D possibly TRBD2 on 6 matching bases. The CDR3 contains 15 residues. The ends were cut back, 0 bases at V and 2 bases at J, with 12 bases in the middle. Germline CDR1 reads SGHRS; CDR2 reads YFSETQ. The chain's CDR3 is CASSLGDSPTYEQYF. The CDR3 bases are TGCGCCAGCAGCTTGGGGGACTCACCGACCTACGAGCAGTACTTC.